A single TCR beta chain is shown here with its context. This clonotype occurred many times. This clone's antigen is unknown. No quality values exist for individual bases; no much larger clone is one base distant. From the germline V gene (reference sequence), CDR1 is LNHDA and CDR2 is SQIVND. Trimming takes 6 bases from V and 0 bases from J, and the germline ends sit 21 bases apart. Including the terminal cysteine and phenylalanine, the CDR3 comprises 18 residues. Here the CDR3 DNA is all that survives: 54 bases in frame from base 1. These data belong to a study of blood T cells in healthy people across ages (dated by TCRdb to between 2015 and 2016). Notes on the research overall: Template switching captured roughly one uniquely barcoded TCR beta cDNA molecule per two T cells in model experiments. The study measured age-related changes in TCR beta repertoire diversity using deep sequencing normalized with unique cDNA molecular identifiers. The donors were split into four age groups: young (average about 16 years), middle-aged (around 40), aged (over 55) and long-lived (roughly 80). To avoid experimental bias, donors of different ages were spread randomly across the sequencing lanes. For two donors (one aged 18 to 30 and one aged 80 or older), the study analyzed two additional independent replicas of 1 million unique cDNA reads from the same blood draw.

The library was generated by 5' RACE. The sequencing machine was an Illumina HiSeq 2500. A second PCR of 7 to 11 cycles was performed with a sample-barcoded 5' primer and a J-beta primer mix. A unique molecular identifier was introduced onto each TCR beta cDNA molecule by a template-switch 5' adaptor carrying 12 random nucleotides. At least 2.5 million CDR3-containing paired-end reads were obtained from each sample. All of the RNA was converted into first-strand cDNA using the Mint cDNA synthesis kit, with a TRBC-specific oligonucleotide serving as the primer. All cDNA was treated with uracil-DNA glycosylase and then went through a first 18-cycle PCR with the universal primers M1SS and BC2_uni_R. The authors' analysis ran thus. Normalization of each sample was performed by random selection of 1 million high-quality reads, each carrying a distinct molecular identifier. Reads sharing molecular identifiers were discarded rather than binned into consensus sequences. MiTCR, with a Q25 quality threshold and the strictest error-elimination algorithm, was used for CDR3 identification, clonotype clustering and error correction. A nonparametric unseen species model using Euler transformation provided a lower-bound estimate of total TCR beta diversity. The public reads were reprocessed in TCRdb via fastp at Q25 and MiXCR, keeping in-frame beta chains. Each CDR3 protein gets just one entry, which takes the most common genes and DNA from the rows behind it. TCRdb, rather than the study authors, made the V and J calls. The sample table holds 850,000 or so distinct CDR3 sequences, of which 29% were seen once. The ten most abundant clones make up roughly 17% of the sample.

Study-level results and caveats: Because profiling used bulk unsorted PBMCs, naive and antigen-experienced compartments could not be compared conclusively. Because donor CMV infection status was unknown, age-related changes in expanded clonotypes were potentially confounded. There was a strong correlation between observed TCR beta diversity and the percentage of naive T cells measured by flow cytometry. Estimates of total diversity from one million sequenced T cells were regarded as lower bounds and underestimates. As age increased, observed TCR beta diversity per million T cells dropped in a roughly linear way, and a significant reduction was already evident by age around 41. Compared with the aged group, more naive CD4+ T cells, fewer expanded clones and increased TCR diversity were shown by the long-lived group, suggesting age selection.

The roughly 37 donors, aged roughly 6 to 100 years, were systemically healthy Caucasian individuals from Russia. Approximately 9.3 milliliters of peripheral blood were collected from each donor into EDTA-treated Vacutainer tubes. PBMCs were isolated by Ficoll-Paque density-gradient centrifugation, with at least 7 million obtained per sample. Trizol reagent was used to extract total RNA from the PBMCs, yielding at least 5.5 micrograms per sample. For every donor, an aliquot of PBMCs went through flow cytometry to measure the percentages of naive CD45RAhigh/CD27high T cells. The sequence links TRBV19 to TRBJ2-4; the D gene remains uncertain. The TCR sequence derives from a woman older than 75 in good health. Material for sequencing was blood. CDR3 reads: CASSPGDLYSLAKNIQYF. Read as DNA, the sequence is TGTGCCAGTAGCCCAGGAGACCTTTACTCCCTAGCCAAAAACATTCAGTACTTC.